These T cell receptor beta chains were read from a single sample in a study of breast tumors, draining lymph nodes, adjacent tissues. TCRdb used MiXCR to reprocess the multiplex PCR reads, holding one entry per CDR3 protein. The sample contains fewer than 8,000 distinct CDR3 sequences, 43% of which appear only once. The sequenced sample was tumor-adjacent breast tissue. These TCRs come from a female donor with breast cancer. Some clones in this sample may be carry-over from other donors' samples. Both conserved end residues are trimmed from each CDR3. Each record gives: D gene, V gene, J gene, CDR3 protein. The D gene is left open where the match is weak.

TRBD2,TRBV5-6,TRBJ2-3,ASSLGLAANTDTQY
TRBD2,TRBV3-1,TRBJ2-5,ASSLLGLAGKTQY
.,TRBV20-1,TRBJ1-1,SAPQGSAEAF
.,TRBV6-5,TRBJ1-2,ASSFTRTDGYT
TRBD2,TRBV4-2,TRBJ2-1,ASSPSQREGYNEQF
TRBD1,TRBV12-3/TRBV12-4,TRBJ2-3,ASSPRTGGITDTQY
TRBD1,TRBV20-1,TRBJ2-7,GARGTGGINEQY
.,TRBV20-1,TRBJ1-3,SARPEDTGNTIY
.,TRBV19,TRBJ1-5,ASSPLVSGVQPQH
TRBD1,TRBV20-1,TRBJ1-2,GTGTANYGYT
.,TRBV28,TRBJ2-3,ASSLSVENTHTDTQY
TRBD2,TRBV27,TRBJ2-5,ASSFAGAFQETQY
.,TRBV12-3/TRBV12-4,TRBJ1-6,ASSAGGGGMVSPLH
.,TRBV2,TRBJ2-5,ASSERTDTSRETQY
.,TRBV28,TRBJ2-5,ASSLLGGGVQETQY
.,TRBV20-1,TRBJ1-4,SARGTNEKLF
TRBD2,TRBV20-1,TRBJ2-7,SAKGLAGSYEQY
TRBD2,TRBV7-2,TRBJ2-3,ASSLDLPILAGPSSTDTQY
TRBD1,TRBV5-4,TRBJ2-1,ASSPPGQGYNEQF
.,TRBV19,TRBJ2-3,ASSIAGVGADTQY
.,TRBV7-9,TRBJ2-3,ASELGSTDTQY
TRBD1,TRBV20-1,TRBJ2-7,SARGDSYEQY
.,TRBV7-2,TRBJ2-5,ASSYGRLETQY
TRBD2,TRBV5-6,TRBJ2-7,ASSLFPASGNYEQY
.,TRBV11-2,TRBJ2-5,ASSQTETQY
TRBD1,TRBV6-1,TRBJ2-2,ASSGPQGALRTGELF
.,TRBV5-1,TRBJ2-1,ASSLEGTTYNEQF
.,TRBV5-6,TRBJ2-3,ASSHKRFTDTQY
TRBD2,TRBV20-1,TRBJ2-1,SAKRASGYNEQF
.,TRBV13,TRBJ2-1,ASSPPLGSYNEQF
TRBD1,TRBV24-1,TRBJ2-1,ATSDFGDSSPKQF
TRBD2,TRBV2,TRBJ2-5,ASGLAGGRETQY
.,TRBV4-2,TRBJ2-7,ASSQDLEKDEQY
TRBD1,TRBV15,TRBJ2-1,ATSREGTGSNEQF
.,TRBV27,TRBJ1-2,ASSLTSGSETYGYT
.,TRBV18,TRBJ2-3,ASSPPEGAADTQY
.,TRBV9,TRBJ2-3,ASSTRPADTQY
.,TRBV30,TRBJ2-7,AWSPGVYEQY
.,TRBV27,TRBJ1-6,ASSLRASPLH
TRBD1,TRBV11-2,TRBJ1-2,ASSLETTGRGYT
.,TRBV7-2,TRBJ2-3,ASSLDGWDTQY
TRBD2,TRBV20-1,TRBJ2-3,SSSGTSNTQY
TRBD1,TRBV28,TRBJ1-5,ASTWTGLRQPQH
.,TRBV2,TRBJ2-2,ASSVGRTNTGELF
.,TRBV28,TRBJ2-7,ASSFPPSLSYEQY
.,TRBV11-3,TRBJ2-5,ASSPLRTLETQY
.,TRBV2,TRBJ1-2,ASSEVTYGYT
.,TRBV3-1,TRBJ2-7,ASSQVKYEQY
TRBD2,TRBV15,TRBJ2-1,ATSRGGSSGRPNEQF
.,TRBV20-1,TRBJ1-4,SALSGTGASTNEKLF
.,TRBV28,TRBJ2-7,ASSSGPGEQY
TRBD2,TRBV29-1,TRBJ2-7,SAATSGIEDEQY
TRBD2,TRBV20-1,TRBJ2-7,SALRVSGDYEQY